Only one count was recorded for the clone carrying this TCR beta chain. This sample was taken from a study of control samples from healthy donors and cancer patients. Only in-frame clones appear in the TCRdb table, and some are missing; sequencing was by immunoSEQ multiplex PCR. The table shows about 140,000 clones, with approximately 86% occurring only once. J was trimmed by 6 bases and V by 0 bases; bases with no gene match: 5. In germline, CDR1 is SGHRS, CDR2 YFSETQ. There are 15 residues in the CDR3. The source of this sequence is a young woman in good health. The source material was blood. The V gene is TRBV5-1, the J gene TRBJ2-1; 8 bases line up with TRBD1. The CDR3 DNA reads as TGCGCCAGCAGCTTGGAACAGGGGGACGTCAATGAGCAGTTCTTC. Protein sequence: CASSLEQGDVNEQFF.